This is a list of T cell receptor beta chains from one sample in a study of blood T cell repertoires in COVID-19. Assay: immunoSEQ multiplex PCR; the TCRdb copy retains only in-frame clones and omits some. The sample includes approximately 150,000 clones, 85% to 90% of them seen just once. Sequencing was performed on peripheral blood. The receptors originated from a woman aged 55-69 years with active COVID-19. CDR3s include the opening cysteine and the closing phenylalanine or tryptophan. A D gene is named only where the DNA matches it firmly. The listing skips clone size in some rows; elsewhere it reads once, few, many or a size class.

TRBD2	TRBJ2-1	NA	TRBV19	CASTPTYGTSIEQFF	TGTGCCAGTACCCCAACATACGGGACTAGTATTGAGCAGTTCTTC
NA	TRBJ1-3	NA	TRBV29-1	CSVVQGGNTIYF	TGCAGCGTTGTTCAGGGGGGAAACACCATATATTTT
TRBD1	TRBJ1-5	NA	TRBV9	CASSAGTDNQPQHF	TGTGCCAGCAGCGCCGGGACAGACAATCAGCCCCAGCATTTT
TRBD2	TRBJ2-3	NA	TRBV9	CASSALLAGGTDTQYF	TGTGCCAGCAGCGCCCTCCTAGCGGGAGGCACAGATACGCAGTATTTT
TRBD1	TRBJ2-3	NA	TRBV6-6	CASQDRLTDTQYF	TGTGCCAGTCAGGACAGGCTCACAGATACGCAGTATTTT
NA	TRBJ1-5	NA	TRBV6-2/TRBV6-3	CASSITGLGQPQHF	TGTGCCAGCAGCATAACAGGGCTGGGGCAGCCCCAGCATTTT
TRBD1	TRBJ1-1	NA	TRBV10-3	CAISLTGVRAEAFF	TGTGCCATCAGTCTGACAGGGGTTAGGGCTGAAGCTTTCTTT
TRBD2	TRBJ2-7	NA	TRBV2	CASSGGTSGSSYEQYF	TGTGCCAGCAGTGGGGGGACTAGCGGGAGCTCCTACGAGCAGTACTTC
NA	TRBJ1-1	NA	TRBV5-1	CASSSGQASTAEAFF	TGCGCCAGCAGCTCCGGACAAGCAAGCACCGCTGAAGCTTTCTTT
TRBD1	TRBJ2-7	once	TRBV28	CASSFRPIEGAAFNEQYF	TGTGCCAGCAGTTTTCGGCCTATTGAGGGGGCGGCCTTCAACGAGCAGTACTTC
NA	TRBJ1-1	NA	TRBV6-6	CASSFRETEAFF	TGTGCCAGCAGTTTTCGTGAGACTGAAGCTTTCTTT
NA	TRBJ2-7	NA	TRBV21-1	CASSKGDIPYEQYF	TGTGCCAGCAGCAAAGGGGACATCCCCTACGAGCAGTACTTC